The TCR beta chain described here comes from a study of a mutant IDH1 vaccine in newly diagnosed glioma. Whole-study context: Commencement of vaccination occurred 4-6 weeks following radiotherapy alone, or concurrently with temozolomide cycles.

Findings and caveats of the study: Researchers report vaccine-induced immune responses in just under 95% of patients.

This clone showed up just a few times. The antigen is undetermined. Time point here: week 47, end of study. Alongside topical imiquimod, each dose of vaccine comprised 300 ug of mutant IDH1 20-mer peptide. Patients were given eight vaccinations, scheduled in weeks 1, 3, 5, 7, 11, 15, 19 and 23. Method: immunoSEQ multiplex PCR; TCRdb's copy keeps in-frame clones and lacks some. The data contain tens of thousands of clones, over 60% of them singletons. The sample here was PBMCs, taken from a glioma patient whose treatment included an IDH1 peptide vaccine. This TCR was sampled from a woman in her 40s with glioma. Some clones in this sample may be carry-over from other donors' samples.

The CDR3 here is CAGGIPPYEQYF. CDR3 DNA sequence: TGTGCCGGAGGTATACCCCCCTACGAGCAGTACTTC. This chain links TRBV6-6 with TRBJ2-7; possible D gene TRBD2, 5 bases. The germline V and J ends were trimmed by 11 bases and 2 bases, with 13 bases remaining between them. Germline values: CDR1 MNHNY, CDR2 SVGAGI (reference sequence). The length of the CDR3 is 12 residues.